The 29 T cell receptor beta chains reported below all come from one sample, sequenced in a study of T cell responses to AZD1222 COVID-19 vaccine. TCRdb's table, derived via immunoSEQ multiplex PCR, lists solely in-frame clones and lacks some. The table includes under 150,000 clones, roughly 92% detected once. Material: peripheral blood, obtained on day 0 of AZD1222 vaccination. The receptors stem from an adult in good health.

The chain is built from TRBV25-1 and TRBJ1-1, with D perhaps TRBD1 (6 bases). Germline V gene sequence: CDR1 MGHDK, CDR2 SYGVNS. This CDR3 has 15 residues. The V end lost 3 bases, the J end lost 1 base, and 12 bases lay between the germline ends. CDR3 coding DNA: TGTGCCAGCAGTGACCACAGGGTTACGAACACTGAAGCTTTCTTT. Translating it yields CASSDHRVTNTEAFF.

This clone was counted a few times. The chain combines TRBV6-5 with TRBJ1-1, with a weak D call TRBD1 (5 bases). Germline V CDR1 and CDR2: MNHEY, SVGAGI. Between the trimmed V and J ends, which lost 0 bases and 0 bases, there was a span of 11 bases. This CDR3 comprises 16 residues. Here the CDR3 reads CASSYSTGRLNTEAFF. As DNA, the CDR3 is TGTGCCAGCAGTTACTCGACGGGACGGTTGAACACTGAAGCTTTCTTT.

This chain uses TRBV2 with TRBJ1-1; D not resolved. V gave up 2 bases and J gave up 11 bases, with 15 bases separating them. The CDR3 runs to 13 residues. Germline lookup yields CDR1 SNHLY and CDR2 FYNNEI. CDR3 in DNA: TGTGCCAGCAGTGAATACAACCGGAAATATGCTTTCTTT. Translation: CASSEYNRKYAFF.

The chain employs TRBV9 and TRBJ1-5; 7 bases are shared with TRBD1. Germline lookup yields CDR1 SGDLS and CDR2 YYNGEE. Losses at the gene ends were 4 bases for V and 1 base for J; bases not matched to a gene: 5. This CDR3 is 15 amino acids long. CDR3 loop: CASSPTGASNQPQHF. The CDR3 DNA reads as TGTGCCAGCAGCCCAACAGGGGCGAGCAATCAGCCCCAGCATTTT.

The chain is built from TRBV18 and TRBJ2-3; a possible D gene is TRBD1 (6 bases). From germline, CDR1 is KGHSH and CDR2 LQKENI. CDR3 size: 14 residues. Between the trimmed V and J ends, which lost 3 bases and 4 bases, there was a span of 11 bases. The CDR3 loop is CASSPEQGSDTQYF. CDR3 nucleotides: TGTGCCAGCTCACCCGAACAGGGTTCAGATACGCAGTATTTT.

The V gene is TRBV27, the J gene TRBJ1-6, with 7 bases identical to TRBD1. The junction had 5 bases not matched to a gene; V was cut back by 5 bases and J by 4 bases. Germline V gene lookup returns CDR1 MNHEY and CDR2 SMNVEV (reference sequence). CDR3 length equals 15 residues. CDR3 sequence reads: CASSTLTGYNSPLHF. CDR3 sequence (DNA): TGTGCCAGCAGTACCTTGACAGGGTATAATTCACCCCTCCACTTT.

The chain has TRBV19 and TRBJ1-2; maybe TRBD1 (5 bases). This CDR3 has 15 amino acids. In germline, CDR1 is LNHDA, CDR2 SQIVND (reference sequence). The ends were cut back, 5 bases at V and 2 bases at J, with 15 bases in the middle. In DNA, the CDR3 is TGTGCCAGTAGTCCTTACCCAGGGCCCAACTATGGCTACACCTTC. Residues: CASSPYPGPNYGYTF.

The V call is TRBV19, the J call TRBJ2-4; TRBD2 matches 7 bases. This CDR3 contains 13 residues. Germline V gives CDR1 LNHDA, CDR2 SQIVND (reference sequence). The ends lost 4 bases at V and 7 bases at J; junction bases unmatched: 4. The CDR3 DNA sequence: TGTGCCAGTAGTACGGGACTAAGCAACATTCAGTACTTC. This encodes CASSTGLSNIQYF.

The rearrangement uses TRBV24-1 and TRBJ2-7; D possibly matches TRBD1 or TRBD2 (5 bases each). The CDR3 has 13 residues. V was cut by 7 bases and J by 3 bases, with 12 bases left in between. Germline lookup yields CDR1 KGHDR and CDR2 SFDVKD. CDR3 in DNA: TGTGCCACCAGAAGGGGAGATAGCTACGAGCAGTACTTC. Translation: CATRRGDSYEQYF.

The J gene is TRBJ2-1, the V gene TRBV20-1; D remains ambiguous. CDR3 length: 12 amino acids. Deletions cut 3 bases from V and 9 bases from J, with 12 bases between. Germline lookup yields CDR1 DFQATT and CDR2 SNEGSKA (reference sequence). The CDR3: CSASYWMGEQFF. In DNA, the CDR3 is TGCAGTGCTAGTTATTGGATGGGTGAGCAGTTCTTC.

The chain has TRBV10-3 and TRBJ2-1; perhaps D is TRBD1 or TRBD2 (5 bases each). The CDR3 length is 15 residues. CDR1 is ENHRY and CDR2 is SYGVKD in the germline V gene. Trimming stripped 3 bases from V and 7 bases from J, with 16 bases between. CDR3 amino acids: CAISEWSGTLNEQFF. For the CDR3, the DNA is TGTGCCATCAGTGAATGGTCAGGGACCCTTAATGAGCAGTTCTTC.

The chain is built from TRBV4-2 and TRBJ1-1; TRBD1 might be the D (5 bases). The CDR3 is 15 amino acids. V dropped 4 bases and J dropped 5 bases, with 17 bases sitting between them. Germline V gives CDR1 LGHNA, CDR2 YNFKEQ. This CDR3 reads CASSPRGGVRTEAFF. As DNA, the CDR3 is TGTGCCAGCAGCCCGCGTGGGGGGGTTCGTACTGAAGCTTTCTTT.

For the CDR3, the DNA is TGTGCCAGCAGCCATGGACAGGGCGATAGTATGAAACTGTTTTTT. Protein: CASSHGQGDSMKLFF. The chain is built from TRBV6-4 and TRBJ1-4; TRBD1 matches 8 bases. Looked up from germline, CDR1 is MRHNA and CDR2 is SNTAGT. V lost 6 bases to trimming and J lost 11 bases; unmatched junction nucleotides: 14. This CDR3 has 15 residues.

The chain recombines TRBV11-3 with TRBJ1-4; no reliable D call. The CDR3 consists of 15 residues. Germline V gene lookup returns CDR1 SGHNT and CDR2 YENEEA. V was trimmed by 2 bases and J by 8 bases, leaving 15 bases between them. As DNA, the CDR3 is TGTGCCAGCAGCTTATCTGAGAAGGTGAGAGAAAAACTGTTTTTT. This gives the protein CASSLSEKVREKLFF. The full variable domain, its missing parts supplied by reference TRBV11-3 and TRBJ1-4, is EAGVVQSPRYKIIEKKQPVAFWCNPISGHNTLYWYLQNLGQGPELLIRYENEEAVDDSQLPKDRFSAERLKGVDSTLKIQPAELGDSAVYLCASSLSEKVREKLFFGSGTQLSVL.

The chain uses TRBV7-2 and TRBJ1-1; TRBD1 agrees at 9 bases. V dropped 1 base and J dropped 6; count of bases not matched to a gene: 6. CDR3 length: 15 amino acids. Germline CDR1 is SGHTA and CDR2 is FQGNSA. CDR3 sequence: CASSLGDRVSAEAFF. For the CDR3, the DNA is TGTGCCAGCAGCTTAGGGGACAGGGTGAGTGCTGAAGCTTTCTTT.

The chain recombines TRBV27 with TRBJ1-5, with no clear D. The length of the CDR3 is 15 residues. Trimming pared 6 bases from V and 4 bases from J, leaving 16 bases between. Germline CDR1 and CDR2: MNHEY and SMNVEV (reference sequence). The CDR3 spells CASSARRSGNQPQHF. CDR3 DNA: TGTGCCAGCAGCGCTCGGCGGTCGGGGAATCAGCCCCAGCATTTT.

This clone was observed a handful of times. The V gene is TRBV2, the J gene TRBJ2-7; TRBD2 matches 8 bases. This CDR3 has 13 amino acids. CDR1 and CDR2 from the germline V gene are SNHLY and FYNNEI. J lost 4 bases, V lost 9 bases, and 8 bases had no gene match. The CDR3 nucleotides read TGTGCCAGAGGGGCGGGAGGTGGGTACGAGCAGTACTTC. Its translation: CARGAGGGYEQYF.

The rearrangement uses TRBV2 and TRBJ1-5, with D possibly TRBD1 on 6 matching bases. The CDR3 loop spans 17 amino acids. Looked up from germline, CDR1 is SNHLY and CDR2 is FYNNEI. Trimming cost V 4 bases and J 3 bases, with 19 bases left between them. CDR3 sequence: CASSVFGGWTVNQPQHF. In nucleotides, the CDR3 is TGTGCCAGCAGTGTCTTCGGGGGTTGGACAGTCAATCAGCCCCAGCATTTT.

V usage is TRBV2 and J usage is TRBJ2-7; a possible D gene is TRBD2 (5 bases). The CDR3 loop spans 12 amino acids. Germline CDR1 is SNHLY and CDR2 is FYNNEI. Between the trimmed V and J ends, which lost 4 bases and 2 bases, there was a span of 6 bases. The CDR3 coding sequence is TGTGCCAGCAGTGGGGAGCCCTACGAGCAGTACTTC. This sequence encodes CASSGEPYEQYF.

The rearrangement uses TRBV5-4 and TRBJ2-7, with TRBD2 identical over 9 bases. CDR1 and CDR2 from the germline V gene are SGHNT and YYREEE (reference sequence). The CDR3 has 15 residues. After removal of 9 bases from V and 5 bases from J, the junction contained 15 bases not matched to a gene. Here the CDR3 DNA reads TGTGCCACCACCCACAGTAGCGGGAGTATGAACGAGCAGTACTTC. Protein: CATTHSSGSMNEQYF.

The rearrangement links TRBV6-5 to TRBJ2-7; 12 bases match TRBD1. V shed 4 bases and J 4 bases; nucleotides not matched to a gene: 5. The germline V gene encodes CDR1 MNHEY and CDR2 SVGAGI. The CDR3 is 15 amino acids. CDR3 sequence: CASSLGTGGAYEQYF. The CDR3 DNA reads TGTGCCAGCAGTTTAGGGACAGGGGGCGCGTACGAGCAGTACTTC.

The J gene is TRBJ2-6, the V gene TRBV5-1; D is uncertain. The CDR3 contains 15 residues. Trimming shortened V by 4 bases and J by 1 base, and 9 bases separated the two germline ends. Germline-derived CDR1 and CDR2 are SGHRS and YFSETQ. The CDR3 sequence is CASSLGPSGANVLTF. The DNA of the CDR3 is TGCGCCAGCAGCCTAGGACCGTCTGGGGCCAACGTCCTGACTTTC.

This chain joins TRBV5-4 and TRBJ1-6, with no clear D. The length of the CDR3 is 16 residues. Germline V gene data show CDR1 as SGHNT and CDR2 as YYREEE (reference sequence). The ends were cut back, 0 bases at V and 4 bases at J, with 11 bases in the middle. The DNA for the CDR3 is TGTGCCAGCAGCTTGGGGGCGGACCATTATAATTCACCCCTCCACTTT. It encodes CASSLGADHYNSPLHF.

This clone occurred once. This sequence joins TRBV7-9 and TRBJ2-7; possibly TRBD1 for D (6 bases). Germline V lookup: CDR1 SEHNR, CDR2 FQNEAQ (reference sequence). The CDR3 length is 16 residues. V gave up 0 bases and J gave up 4 bases, with 16 bases separating them. The CDR3 is CASSLATGRFLYEQYF. The CDR3 DNA follows: TGTGCCAGCAGCTTAGCGACAGGCCGATTCCTATACGAGCAGTACTTC.

The rearrangement links TRBV6-5 to TRBJ1-5, with 7 positions matching TRBD1. The germline CDR1 and CDR2 sequences are MNHEY and SVGAGI. The ends lost 2 bases at V and 3 bases at J; junction bases unmatched: 4. The CDR3 loop spans 15 amino acids. In nucleotides, the CDR3 is TGTGCCAGCAGTTACATGGGACAGATCAATCAGCCCCAGCATTTT. The encoded protein is CASSYMGQINQPQHF.

For this clone: The same CDR3 can be traced to other DNA sequences in this sample. J is TRBJ2-1 and V is TRBV29-1, with a tentative D call TRBD1 (6 bases). There are 12 residues in the CDR3. Deletions cut 2 bases from V and 16 bases from J, with 18 bases between. Per germline, CDR1 SQVTM and CDR2 ANQGSEA. DNA for the CDR3: TGCAGCGTTGAAAACCGCAAGGGGGTGCAATTCTTC. Translated, it gives CSVENRKGVQFF.

V and J are TRBV28 and TRBJ2-5, with D uncertain. The CDR3 has 18 amino acids. CDR1 is MDHEN, CDR2 SYDVKM, per germline. Deletions cut 2 bases from V and 4 bases from J, with 23 bases between. The CDR3 region has the DNA TGTGCCAGCAGTTTACTCCGGTTTAGCCAAACTGGGCCAGAGACCCAGTACTTC. Translating gives CASSLLRFSQTGPETQYF.

The chain joins TRBV4-1 to TRBJ2-7, with D perhaps matching TRBD1 or TRBD2 (5 bases each). The CDR3 loop spans 16 amino acids. V shed 6 bases and J shed 2 bases, with 20 bases lying between them. Germline CDR1 reads MGHRA; CDR2 reads YSYEKL. The CDR3 DNA sequence: TGCGCCAGCAGTCGGGACCCTTCTACAGGAACCTACGAGCAGTACTTC. Protein product: CASSRDPSTGTYEQYF.

The rearrangement links TRBV5-4 to TRBJ1-2; 9 bases are a match to TRBD1. Per germline, CDR1 SGHNT and CDR2 YYREEE (reference sequence). The CDR3 is 16 residues long. Trimming took 5 bases from V and 6 from J; bases not matched to a gene: 14. CDR3 sequence reads: CASSKPGQGSFDGYTF. DNA of the CDR3: TGTGCCAGCAGTAAACCGGGACAGGGCTCCTTTGATGGCTACACCTTC.